These 25 T cell receptor beta chains were all obtained from the same sample, sequenced in a study of Ad26.COV2.S vaccination and SARS-CoV-2 variants. This sample's treatment: some 20 received Ad26.COV2.S at low or high dose, single or two shots; about 5 received placebo; per-sample allocation not given. At day 63 after the first vaccine or placebo injection, samples were drawn. TCRdb's table, derived via immunoSEQ multiplex PCR, lists solely in-frame clones and lacks some. In the table there are some 300,000 clones, 85% to 90% of which are singletons. The sequencing used peripheral blood, collected in a trial of Ad26.COV2.S vaccine versus placebo. These receptors were taken from a person between 18 and 65 years old who received the Ad26.COV2.S COVID-19 vaccine or a placebo.

This clone was observed a few times. The chain uses TRBV7-9 and TRBJ2-7; D remains ambiguous. V dropped 7 bases and J dropped 5 bases, with 21 bases sitting between them. The CDR3 is 15 amino acids. The germline V gene encodes CDR1 SEHNR and CDR2 FQNEAQ (reference sequence). The CDR3: CASIPFPWGEDEQYF. The CDR3, as DNA: TGTGCCAGCATCCCGTTCCCCTGGGGTGAGGACGAGCAGTACTTC.

The J gene is TRBJ2-1, the V gene TRBV9; 10 bases align to TRBD2. Looked up from germline, CDR1 is SGDLS and CDR2 is YYNGEE. V was clipped by 4 bases and J by 6 bases; unmatched bases: 13. The CDR3 length is 17 residues. CDR3 DNA: TGTGCCAGCAGCTTCCATTCGAGCGGGGGGGCCTGCAATGAGCAGTTCTTC. The encoded protein is CASSFHSSGGACNEQFF.

The J gene is TRBJ2-1, the V gene TRBV2, with 10 bases matching TRBD1. Germline CDR1 and CDR2: SNHLY and FYNNEI. The junction had 0 bases not matched to a gene; V was cut back by 0 bases and J by 4 bases. There are 15 residues in the CDR3. The CDR3 DNA sequence: TGTGCCAGCAGTGAAGCGGGACAGGGGTACAATGAGCAGTTCTTC. Protein product: CASSEAGQGYNEQFF.

This clone was observed a single time. V gene TRBV5-1 combines with J gene TRBJ2-3; D is undetermined. Trimming removed 0 bases at V and 6 bases at J, with 20 bases between. Looked up from germline, CDR1 is SGHRS and CDR2 is YFSETQ. The CDR3 consists of 17 residues. As DNA, the CDR3 is TGCGCCAGCAGCTTGGCCCCTAGGAACTCGGGTGTGGATACGCAGTATTTT. Protein product: CASSLAPRNSGVDTQYF.

V gene TRBV7-9 combines with J gene TRBJ1-5; 7 bases align to TRBD1. The CDR3 totals 14 residues. From germline, CDR1 is SEHNR and CDR2 FQNEAQ (reference sequence). V lost 3 bases, J lost 11 bases, and 10 bases stayed unmatched. CDR3 sequence (DNA): TGTGCCAGCAGCTTGACAGGGATGGTTGGGGCCCAGCATTTT. Protein: CASSLTGMVGAQHF.

In DNA form, the CDR3 reads TGTGCCTGGAGTGTACTTGGGACAGATAGAAACACCATATATTTT. The encoded protein is CAWSVLGTDRNTIYF. This chain links TRBV30 with TRBJ1-3; 7 bases map to TRBD1. Germline CDR1 and CDR2: GTSNPN and SVGIG (reference sequence). The CDR3 has 15 residues. J gave up 5 bases and V 0 bases, and 7 bases lay outside the gene matches. The full variable domain, rest sourced from reference TRBV30 and TRBJ1-3, is SQTIHQWPATLVQPVGSPLSLECTVEGTSNPNLYWYRQAAGRGLQLLFYSVGIGQISSEVPQNLSASRPQDRQFILSSKKLLLSDSGFYLCAWSVLGTDRNTIYFGEGSWLTVV.

The chain has TRBV11-2 and TRBJ2-7; 7 nucleotides match TRBD2. CDR1 is SGHAT, CDR2 FQNNGV, per germline. The CDR3 is 16 amino acids. The V segment lost 1 base and the J segment 9 bases; nucleotides outside the gene matches: 15. The CDR3 is CASSLATSGILPTQYF. For the CDR3, the DNA is TGTGCCAGCAGCTTAGCCACGAGCGGGATACTACCAACGCAGTACTTC.

The chain links TRBV9 to TRBJ2-1; no reliable D call. The CDR3 is made up of 15 amino acids. Trimming left V 0 bases short and J 2 bases short, with 9 bases between. CDR1 is SGDLS, CDR2 YYNGEE, per germline. The CDR3 DNA sequence: TGTGCCAGCAGCGTAGTGACGGCGCCCTACAATGAGCAGTTCTTC. Protein sequence: CASSVVTAPYNEQFF. Filled out from reference TRBV9 and TRBJ2-1, the complete variable domain reads DSGVTQTPKHLITATGQRVTLRCSPRSGDLSVYWYQQSLDQGLQFLIQYYNGEERAKGNILERFSAQQFPDLHSELNLSSLELGDSALYFCASSVVTAPYNEQFFGPGTRLTVL.

V gene TRBV10-3 combines with J gene TRBJ2-5, with D perhaps assigned TRBD1 or TRBD2 (7 bases each). Germline CDR1 reads ENHRY; CDR2 reads SYGVKD. The CDR3 has 14 amino acids. With 5 bases removed from V and 5 bases from J, the gap between germline ends came to 15 bases. The CDR3 loop reads CAISLDREGETQYF. DNA of the CDR3: TGTGCCATCAGTCTAGACAGGGAGGGGGAGACCCAGTACTTC.

The count of this clone is one. The V gene is TRBV18, the J gene TRBJ2-1, with 12 bases identical to TRBD2. V trimming: 3 bases; J trimming: 0 bases; junction bases outside the gene matches: 6. The CDR3 length is 18 residues. Germline-derived CDR1 and CDR2 are KGHSH and LQKENI. In DNA form, the CDR3 reads TGTGCCAGCTCACCTCCGACTAGCGGGGGTTTCTCCTACAATGAGCAGTTCTTC. Amino acid sequence: CASSPPTSGGFSYNEQFF.

This clone came up a few times. The chain employs TRBV7-9 and TRBJ2-7; TRBD2 matches 11 bases. J lost 4 bases, V lost 5 bases, and 4 bases had no gene match. The CDR3 runs to 14 residues. Per the germline V gene, CDR1 is SEHNR and CDR2 is FQNEAQ (reference sequence). CDR3 in DNA: TGTGCCAGCAGCACTAGCGGGGGAGGGTACGAGCAGTACTTC. It is translated as CASSTSGGGYEQYF.

CDR3 protein: CASSVGQQNSPLHF. As DNA, the CDR3 is TGTGCCAGCAGCGTAGGACAGCAAAATTCACCCCTCCACTTT. This chain uses TRBV9 with TRBJ1-6, with TRBD1 as a possible D gene (5 bases). From germline, CDR1 is SGDLS and CDR2 YYNGEE. The V end was cut by 0 bases, the J end by 7 bases, with 8 bases between. CDR3 size: 14 residues.

This clone was observed a single time. As DNA, the CDR3 is TGCAGCGTTGAAGAATCAGGGTCGGGTCAGCCCCAGCATTTT. Translated, it gives CSVEESGSGQPQHF. The V and J genes are TRBV29-1 and TRBJ1-5, with D possibly matching TRBD1 (5 bases). V lost 0 bases, J lost 6 bases, and 12 bases lay in between. The CDR3 loop spans 14 amino acids. CDR1 and CDR2 (germline): SQVTM, ANQGSEA.

The chain uses TRBV3-1 (or the pseudogene TRBV3-2) and TRBJ2-3; 15 nucleotides agree with TRBD2. Trimming took 3 bases from V and 0 from J; bases not matched to a gene: 16. The CDR3 covers 22 residues. CDR1 LGHDT and CDR2 YNNKEL come from the germline V gene (reference sequence). CDR3 sequence: CASSQSTWTSGGGNRSTDTQYF. In nucleotides, the CDR3 is TGTGCCAGCAGCCAGTCGACGTGGACTAGCGGGGGGGGTAATAGGAGCACAGATACGCAGTATTTT.

The rearrangement uses TRBV6-2 or TRBV6-3 and TRBJ2-3; a weak D match, TRBD1 (6 bases). The germline CDR1 and CDR2 sequences are MNHEY and SVGEGT. The CDR3 is 17 amino acids. Between the trimmed V and J ends, which lost 1 base and 0 bases, there was a span of 14 bases. CDR3 residues: CASSYFPNQGSTDTQYF. The CDR3, as DNA: TGTGCCAGCAGTTACTTCCCGAATCAGGGGAGCACAGATACGCAGTATTTT.

The V and J genes are TRBV27 and TRBJ2-7, with TRBD2 matching over 11 bases. Trimming took 1 base from V and 3 from J; bases not matched to a gene: 5. CDR3 length: 16 amino acids. The germline gives CDR1 MNHEY, CDR2 SMNVEV (reference sequence). The CDR3 DNA follows: TGTGCCAGCAGTTTATTTTCCGGGACTAGCGGCTACGAGCAGTACTTC. This translates into CASSLFSGTSGYEQYF.

The J gene is TRBJ2-5, the V gene TRBV5-1; 9 bases are a match to TRBD1. This CDR3 has 13 residues. CDR1 and CDR2 from the germline V gene are SGHRS and YFSETQ. Germline trimming cut 7 bases from V and 5 bases from J; bases unmatched to any gene: 6. CDR3 region: CASYRGLGETQYF. The CDR3 DNA is TGCGCCAGCTACAGGGGGCTGGGGGAGACCCAGTACTTC.

This chain uses TRBV19 with TRBJ1-3, with no clear D. This CDR3 has 17 residues. Germline loops: CDR1 LNHDA, CDR2 SQIVND (reference sequence). Trimming stripped 4 bases from V and 2 bases from J, with 18 bases between. The CDR3 DNA follows: TGTGCCAGTAGTAAAGAAGAACTGGGCGGACCTGGAAACACCATATATTTT. It translates to CASSKEELGGPGNTIYF.

This clone was observed a single time. The chain links TRBV6-5 to TRBJ1-2; TRBD1 might be the D (6 bases). The ends were cut back, 6 bases at V and 4 bases at J, with 15 bases in the middle. CDR1 is MNHEY, CDR2 SVGAGI, per germline. CDR3 length: 14 residues. The CDR3 DNA sequence: TGTGCCAGCAGGAGGGGTACAGGGAGCTATGGCTACACCTTC. Its protein product is CASRRGTGSYGYTF.

The chain combines TRBV11-2 with TRBJ1-6; 7 bases are a match to TRBD1. The CDR3 loop spans 15 amino acids. The V and J ends lost 3 bases and 8 bases, in that order; junction bases with no gene match: 7. Germline CDR1 is SGHAT and CDR2 is FQNNGV. The CDR3 reads CASSLGDSPYSPLHF. DNA of the CDR3: TGTGCCAGCAGCTTGGGGGACAGCCCCTATTCACCCCTCCACTTT.

The chain employs TRBV9 and TRBJ2-1, with D perhaps being TRBD1 or TRBD2 (6 bases each). V was trimmed by 2 bases and J by 0 bases, leaving 9 bases between them. Germline values: CDR1 SGDLS, CDR2 YYNGEE. The CDR3 sequence is 15 residues long. The CDR3 sequence: CASSVGGDSYNEQFF. The CDR3 region has the DNA TGTGCCAGCAGCGTGGGGGGCGACTCCTACAATGAGCAGTTCTTC.

This sequence joins TRBV10-1 and TRBJ1-2; D gene ambiguous. The germline V gene encodes CDR1 WNHNN and CDR2 SYGVQD (reference sequence). Trimming removed 6 bases at V and 8 bases at J, with 19 bases between. The CDR3 has 14 residues. CDR3 protein: CASSPGTAPQGYTF. CDR3 in DNA: TGCGCCAGCAGCCCGGGAACAGCACCCCAAGGCTACACCTTC.

This clone was counted between two and nine times. The genes are TRBV5-6 and TRBJ1-6, with 10 nucleotides matching TRBD1. This CDR3 has 17 residues. Germline CDR1 SGHDT, CDR2 YYEEEE. Germline trimming cut 2 bases from V and 5 bases from J; bases unmatched to any gene: 7. The CDR3 coding sequence is TGTGCCAGCAGCTTCGATGGGACAGGGGCCGATAATTCACCCCTCCACTTT. Translating it yields CASSFDGTGADNSPLHF.

The genes are TRBV24-1 and TRBJ2-2; D is unclear. Between the trimmed V and J ends, which lost 8 bases and 8 bases, there was a span of 20 bases. The CDR3 extends over 15 amino acids. CDR1 is KGHDR, CDR2 SFDVKD, per germline. The DNA of the CDR3 is TGTGCCACCAACCTACCGGGCTGCTGCTCGGGGGAGCTGTTTTTT. It yields the protein CATNLPGCCSGELFF.

The chain is built from TRBV21-1 and TRBJ2-2; the D call of TRBD2 is as the table states it, not checked on the DNA. TRBV21-1 is described as a pseudogene. The CDR3 is 16 residues long. The CDR3 bases are TGTGCCAGCAGCTCCGGACTAGCGGACAACACCGGGGAGCTGTTTTTT. This encodes CASSSGLADNTGELFF.